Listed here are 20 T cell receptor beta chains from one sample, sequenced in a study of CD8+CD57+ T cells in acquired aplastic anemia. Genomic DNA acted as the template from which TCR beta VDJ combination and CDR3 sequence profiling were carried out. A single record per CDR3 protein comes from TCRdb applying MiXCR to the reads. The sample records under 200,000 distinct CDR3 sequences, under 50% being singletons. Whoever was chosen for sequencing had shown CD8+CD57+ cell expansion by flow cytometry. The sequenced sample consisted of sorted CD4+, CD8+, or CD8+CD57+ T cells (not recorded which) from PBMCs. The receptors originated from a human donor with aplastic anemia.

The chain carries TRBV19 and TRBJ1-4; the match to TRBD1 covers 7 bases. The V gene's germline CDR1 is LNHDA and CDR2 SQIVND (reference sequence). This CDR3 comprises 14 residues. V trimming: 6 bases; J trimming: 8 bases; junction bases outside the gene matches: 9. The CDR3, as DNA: TGTGCCAGTAGGAACAGGGGCTCTGGAGAAAAACTGTTTTTT. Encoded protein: CASRNRGSGEKLFF.

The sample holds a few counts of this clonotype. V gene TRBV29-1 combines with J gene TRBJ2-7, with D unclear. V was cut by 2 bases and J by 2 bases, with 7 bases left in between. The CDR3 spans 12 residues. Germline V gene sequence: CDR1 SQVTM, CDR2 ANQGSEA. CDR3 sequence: CSVEIGPYEQYF. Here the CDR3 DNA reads TGCAGCGTTGAAATCGGTCCCTACGAGCAGTACTTC.

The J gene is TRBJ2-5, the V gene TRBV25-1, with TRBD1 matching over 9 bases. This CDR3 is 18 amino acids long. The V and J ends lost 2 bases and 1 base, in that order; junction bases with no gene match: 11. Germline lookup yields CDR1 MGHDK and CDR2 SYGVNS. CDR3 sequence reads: CASSELLLSTGGQETQYF. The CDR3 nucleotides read TGTGCCAGCAGTGAACTCCTCCTTTCGACAGGGGGCCAAGAGACCCAGTACTTC.

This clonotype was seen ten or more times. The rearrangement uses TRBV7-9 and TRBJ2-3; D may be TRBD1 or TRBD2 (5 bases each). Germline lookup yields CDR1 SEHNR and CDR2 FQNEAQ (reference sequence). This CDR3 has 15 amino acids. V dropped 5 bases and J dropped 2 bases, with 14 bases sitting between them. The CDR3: CASSRLVGDTDTQYF. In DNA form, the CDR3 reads TGTGCCAGCAGCCGCCTTGTGGGGGACACAGATACGCAGTATTTT.

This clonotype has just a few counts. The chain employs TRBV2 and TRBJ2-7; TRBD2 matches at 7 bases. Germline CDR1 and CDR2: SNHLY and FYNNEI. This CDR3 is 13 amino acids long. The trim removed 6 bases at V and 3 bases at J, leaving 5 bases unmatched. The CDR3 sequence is CASRLGTNYEQYF. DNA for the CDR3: TGTGCCAGCAGGTTAGGGACTAACTACGAGCAGTACTTC.

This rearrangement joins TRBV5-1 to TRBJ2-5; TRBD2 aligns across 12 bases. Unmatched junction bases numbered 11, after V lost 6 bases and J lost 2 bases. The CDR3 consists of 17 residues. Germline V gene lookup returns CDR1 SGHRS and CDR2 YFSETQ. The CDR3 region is CASTVGLAGGDQETQYF. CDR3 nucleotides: TGCGCCAGCACCGTGGGCCTAGCGGGAGGGGATCAAGAGACCCAGTACTTC.

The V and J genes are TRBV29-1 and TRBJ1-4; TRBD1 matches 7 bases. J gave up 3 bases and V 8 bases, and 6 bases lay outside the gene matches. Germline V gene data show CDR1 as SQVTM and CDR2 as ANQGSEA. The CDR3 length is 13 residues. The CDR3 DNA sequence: TGCAGCTCCCGGGACAGTCCTAATGAAAAACTGTTTTTT. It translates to CSSRDSPNEKLFF.

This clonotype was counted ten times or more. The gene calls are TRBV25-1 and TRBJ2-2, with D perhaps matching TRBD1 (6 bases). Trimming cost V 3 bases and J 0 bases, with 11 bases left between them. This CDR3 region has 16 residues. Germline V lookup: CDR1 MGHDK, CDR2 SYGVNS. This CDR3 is CASSDPDRSNTGELFF. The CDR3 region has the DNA TGTGCCAGCAGTGACCCGGACAGATCGAACACCGGGGAGCTGTTTTTT.

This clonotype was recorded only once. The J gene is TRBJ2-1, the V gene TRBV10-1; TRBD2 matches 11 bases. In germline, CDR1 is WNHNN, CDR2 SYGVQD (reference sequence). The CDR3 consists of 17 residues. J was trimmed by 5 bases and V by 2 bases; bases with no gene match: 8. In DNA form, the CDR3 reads TGCGCCAGCAGTGAGCCCCTTAGCGGGGGGGCCGACAATGAGCAGTTCTTC. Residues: CASSEPLSGGADNEQFF.

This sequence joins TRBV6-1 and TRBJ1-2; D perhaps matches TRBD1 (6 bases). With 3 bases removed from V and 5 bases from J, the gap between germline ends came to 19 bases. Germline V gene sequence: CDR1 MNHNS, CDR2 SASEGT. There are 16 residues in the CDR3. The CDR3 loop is CASSEVSGQERYGYTF. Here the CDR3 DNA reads TGTGCCAGCAGTGAGGTTTCGGGACAAGAAAGATATGGCTACACCTTC.

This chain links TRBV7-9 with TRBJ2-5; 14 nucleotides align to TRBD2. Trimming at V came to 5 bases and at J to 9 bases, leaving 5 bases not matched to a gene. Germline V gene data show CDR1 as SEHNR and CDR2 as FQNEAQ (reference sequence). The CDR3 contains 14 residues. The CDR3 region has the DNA TGTGCCAGCAGCCCAGGGACTAGCGGGAGCGCCCAGTACTTC. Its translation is CASSPGTSGSAQYF.

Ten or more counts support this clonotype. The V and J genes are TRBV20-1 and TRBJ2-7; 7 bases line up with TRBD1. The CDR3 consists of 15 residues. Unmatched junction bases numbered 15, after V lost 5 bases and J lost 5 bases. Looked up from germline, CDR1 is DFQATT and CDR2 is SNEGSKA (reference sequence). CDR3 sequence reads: CSAPELRGPGDEQYF. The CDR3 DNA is TGCAGTGCTCCAGAGTTGAGGGGGCCTGGAGACGAGCAGTACTTC.

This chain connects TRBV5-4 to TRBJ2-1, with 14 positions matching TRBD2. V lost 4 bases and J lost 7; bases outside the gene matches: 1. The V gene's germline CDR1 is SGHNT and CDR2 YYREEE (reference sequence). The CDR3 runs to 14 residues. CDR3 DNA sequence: TGTGCCAGCAGCCGACTAGCGGGGGGGAATGAGCAGTTCTTC. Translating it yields CASSRLAGGNEQFF.

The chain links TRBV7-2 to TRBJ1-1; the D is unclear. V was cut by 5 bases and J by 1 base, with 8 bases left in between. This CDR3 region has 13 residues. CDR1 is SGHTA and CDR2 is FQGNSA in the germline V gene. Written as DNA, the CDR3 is TGTGCCAGCAGCCAGGCGTCGAACACTGAAGCTTTCTTT. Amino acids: CASSQASNTEAFF.

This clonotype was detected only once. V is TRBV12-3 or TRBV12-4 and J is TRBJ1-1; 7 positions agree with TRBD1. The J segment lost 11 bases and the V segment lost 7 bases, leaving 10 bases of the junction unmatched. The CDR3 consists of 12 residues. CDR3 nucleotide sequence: TGTGCCAGCACCCTAGCCAGGGGGGCGGCTTTCTTT. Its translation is CASTLARGAAFF.

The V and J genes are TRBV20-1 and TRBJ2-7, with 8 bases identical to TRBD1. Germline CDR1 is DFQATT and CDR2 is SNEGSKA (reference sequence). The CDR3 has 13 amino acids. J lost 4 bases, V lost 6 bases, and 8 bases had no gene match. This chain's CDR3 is CSARTGHRYEQYF. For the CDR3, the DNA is TGCAGTGCGAGGACAGGGCACAGATACGAGCAGTACTTC.

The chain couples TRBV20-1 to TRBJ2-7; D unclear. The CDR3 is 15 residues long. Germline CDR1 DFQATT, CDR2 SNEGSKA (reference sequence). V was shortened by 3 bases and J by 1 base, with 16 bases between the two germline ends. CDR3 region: CSASSSSSLSYEQYF. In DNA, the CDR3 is TGCAGTGCTAGTTCCAGCTCTTCCCTTTCCTACGAGCAGTACTTC.

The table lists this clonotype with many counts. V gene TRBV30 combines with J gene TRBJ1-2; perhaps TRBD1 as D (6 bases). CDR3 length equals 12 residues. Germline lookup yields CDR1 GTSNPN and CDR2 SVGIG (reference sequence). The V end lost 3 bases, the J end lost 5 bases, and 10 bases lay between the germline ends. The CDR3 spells CAWSGGQYGYTF. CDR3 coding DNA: TGTGCCTGGAGCGGGGGACAATATGGCTACACCTTC.

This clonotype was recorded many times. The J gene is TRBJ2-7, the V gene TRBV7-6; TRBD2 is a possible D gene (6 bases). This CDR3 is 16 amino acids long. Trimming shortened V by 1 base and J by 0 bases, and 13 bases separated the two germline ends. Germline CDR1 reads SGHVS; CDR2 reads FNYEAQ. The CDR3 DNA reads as TGTGCCAGCAGCTTAGATGAAGTCGGGAGCTCCTACGAGCAGTACTTC. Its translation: CASSLDEVGSSYEQYF.

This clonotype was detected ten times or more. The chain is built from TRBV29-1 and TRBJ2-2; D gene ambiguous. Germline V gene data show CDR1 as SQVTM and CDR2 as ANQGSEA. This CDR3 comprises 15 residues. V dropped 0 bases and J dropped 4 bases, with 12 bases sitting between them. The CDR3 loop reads CSVEERSLFTGELFF. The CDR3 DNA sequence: TGCAGCGTTGAAGAAAGGTCCCTCTTCACCGGGGAGCTGTTTTTT.